Listed here are 19 T cell receptor beta chains from one sample, sequenced in a study of T cells in Graves' hyperthyroidism and ophthalmopathy. Amplified TCR beta CDR3 regions came from RNA transcripts. The TCR CDR3 first-round RT-PCR relied on the HTBI primer set. TCRdb fed the multiplex PCR reads into MiXCR, producing one record per CDR3 protein. The table lists approximately 610,000 distinct CDR3 sequences, over 12% of them singletons, with 3.5% to 4.5% in the top ten. Sequencing was performed on blood. Every receptor here comes from a middle-aged woman with Graves' ophthalmopathy.

The gene calls are TRBV7-9 and TRBJ1-2; no clear D. Germline values: CDR1 SEHNR, CDR2 FQNEAQ (reference sequence). The CDR3 has 13 residues. V lost 2 bases and J lost 7, with 11 bases in between. This CDR3 reads CASSLRPMGGYTF. As DNA, the CDR3 is TGTGCCAGCAGCTTACGCCCGATGGGTGGCTACACCTTC.

This clonotype showed up many times. The chain carries TRBV19 and TRBJ1-2, with a possible D match to TRBD1 (5 bases). Germline CDR1 LNHDA, CDR2 SQIVND (reference sequence). V was trimmed by 8 bases and J by 0 bases, leaving 13 bases between them. This CDR3 has 14 amino acids. CDR3 sequence: CASGTGGTNYGYTF. The DNA of the CDR3 is TGTGCCAGTGGTACAGGTGGAACTAACTATGGCTACACCTTC.

This clonotype occurred many times. The genes are TRBV5-1 and TRBJ2-7; D is uncertain. V was clipped by 3 bases and J by 7 bases, with 14 bases between them. Germline CDR1 reads SGHRS; CDR2 reads YFSETQ. The length of the CDR3 is 13 residues. CDR3 sequence: CASSSTLGVEQYF. The CDR3 DNA sequence: TGCGCCAGCAGCTCGACGCTGGGTGTTGAGCAGTACTTC.

This clonotype was counted ten times or more. V is TRBV13 and J is TRBJ1-1; a weak D match, TRBD1 (6 bases). V was trimmed by 0 bases and J by 3 bases, leaving 17 bases between them. Germline lookup yields CDR1 PRHDT and CDR2 FYEKMQ (reference sequence). CDR3 length: 17 residues. The CDR3, as DNA: TGTGCCAGCAGCTTAGGTGGGGGCACCGGACGTTACACTGAAGCTTTCTTT. Translation: CASSLGGGTGRYTEAFF.

This clonotype occurred many times. The genes are TRBV28 and TRBJ1-5; D uncertain. The CDR3 loop spans 14 amino acids. V gave up 4 bases and J gave up 7 bases, with 14 bases separating them. CDR1 MDHEN and CDR2 SYDVKM come from the germline V gene. CDR3 in amino acids: CASSSLRLRQPQHF. The DNA for the CDR3 is TGTGCCAGCAGTTCCCTTAGGCTCCGGCAGCCCCAGCATTTT.

This clonotype was seen a few times. The gene calls are TRBV4-2 and TRBJ2-5, with D perhaps matching TRBD1 or TRBD2 (5 bases each). Trimming removed 1 base from V and 2 bases from J, with 17 bases in between. The CDR3 length is 17 residues. Germline lookup yields CDR1 LGHNA and CDR2 YNFKEQ. The CDR3 DNA reads TGTGCCAGCAGCCAAGGGACGGGGACCGGGAAACAAGAGACCCAGTACTTC. It codes for CASSQGTGTGKQETQYF.

The table lists this clonotype with a few counts. V is TRBV20-1 and J is TRBJ1-2; no clear D gene. The germline CDR1 and CDR2 sequences are DFQATT and SNEGSKA (reference sequence). This CDR3 spans 13 amino acids. The ends were cut back, 4 bases at V and 3 bases at J, with 12 bases in the middle. CDR3 protein: CSATPSGDYGYTF. Written as DNA, the CDR3 is TGCAGTGCTACGCCCTCCGGGGACTATGGCTACACCTTC.

This clonotype was seen more than once but under ten times. The chain combines TRBV11-2 with TRBJ1-1; D unclear. In germline, CDR1 is SGHAT, CDR2 FQNNGV. This CDR3 region has 15 residues. V dropped 1 base and J dropped 0 bases, with 9 bases sitting between them. The CDR3: CASSLGYGMNTEAFF. In DNA, the CDR3 is TGTGCCAGCAGCTTAGGGTACGGGATGAACACTGAAGCTTTCTTT.

J is TRBJ2-7 and V is TRBV5-1, with D possibly matching TRBD1 (5 bases). Trimming pared 4 bases from V and 3 bases from J, leaving 14 bases between. The CDR3 is made up of 14 amino acids. Germline CDR1 reads SGHRS; CDR2 reads YFSETQ. The CDR3 bases are TGCGCCAGCAGCCCCACAGGTCCCCTCTACGAGCAGTACTTC. Translating it yields CASSPTGPLYEQYF.

Ten or more counts support this clonotype. The chain recombines TRBV7-3 with TRBJ2-5; D might be TRBD1 (5 bases). This CDR3 spans 15 amino acids. V lost 5 bases and J 5 bases, leaving 18 bases between the germline ends. Germline V gene data show CDR1 as SGHTA and CDR2 as FQGTGA. The CDR3 bases are TGTGCCAGCAGCCCCTCGGGCACTGGGGCGGAGACCCAGTACTTC. This codes for CASSPSGTGAETQYF.

This clonotype occurred many times. The gene calls are TRBV6-5 and TRBJ2-7; D tentatively reads TRBD1 or TRBD2 (5 bases each). Per germline, CDR1 MNHEY and CDR2 SVGAGI. With 10 bases removed from V and 4 bases from J, the gap between germline ends came to 17 bases. This CDR3 has 13 amino acids. The CDR3 nucleotides read TGTGCCATCTCCAACGGGGCCGAATACGAGCAGTACTTC. Translation: CAISNGAEYEQYF.

This clonotype has a count of ten or more. The chain is built from TRBV6-4 and TRBJ2-3; D unresolved. The CDR3 is 18 amino acids. V was clipped by 0 bases and J by 2 bases, with 18 bases between them. CDR1 and CDR2 from the germline V gene are MRHNA and SNTAGT. The chain's CDR3 is CASSDSPGNGGVTDTQYF. DNA for the CDR3: TGTGCCAGCAGTGACTCGCCAGGAAATGGTGGGGTCACAGATACGCAGTATTTT.

The gene calls are TRBV28 and TRBJ1-5; TRBD1 is a possible D gene (5 bases). Trimming shortened V by 6 bases and J by 3 bases, and 12 bases separated the two germline ends. CDR3 length: 14 amino acids. Germline V gene sequence: CDR1 MDHEN, CDR2 SYDVKM. This CDR3 is CASRSTGYNQPQHF. DNA for the CDR3: TGTGCCAGCAGATCTACAGGTTACAATCAGCCCCAGCATTTT.

This clonotype was found many times. V is TRBV10-3 and J is TRBJ2-7; TRBD1 matches at 9 bases. The CDR3 length is 12 residues. The ends lost 10 bases at V and 7 bases at J; junction bases unmatched: 8. The germline V gene encodes CDR1 ENHRY and CDR2 SYGVKD. The CDR3 DNA reads as TGTGCCACGACAGGGGGGGGTGAGGAGCAGTACTTC. Protein: CATTGGGEEQYF.

This clonotype was counted many times. The chain recombines TRBV7-2 with TRBJ2-5; D is unresolved. This CDR3 region has 13 residues. CDR1 is SGHTA, CDR2 FQGNSA, per germline. The ends were cut back, 10 bases at V and 1 base at J, with 13 bases in the middle. This chain's CDR3 is CATGWRSQETQYF. CDR3 in DNA: TGTGCCACCGGGTGGCGGAGCCAAGAGACCCAGTACTTC.

The rearrangement uses TRBV4-1 and TRBJ2-7, with a tentative D call TRBD1 (5 bases). With 2 bases removed from V and 5 bases from J, the gap between germline ends came to 19 bases. Germline V lookup: CDR1 MGHRA, CDR2 YSYEKL. This CDR3 spans 16 amino acids. CDR3 coding DNA: TGCGCCAGCAGCCAACCCTACAGGTGGCCCGACGACGAGCAGTACTTC. This gives the protein CASSQPYRWPDDEQYF.

The chain carries TRBV20-1 and TRBJ2-2, with D hard to call. V shed 0 bases and J shed 4 bases, with 6 bases lying between them. Germline values: CDR1 DFQATT, CDR2 SNEGSKA (reference sequence). The CDR3 contains 13 residues. CDR3: CSARESPTGELFF. The CDR3 bases are TGCAGTGCTAGAGAAAGTCCCACCGGGGAGCTGTTTTTT.

The gene calls are TRBV28 and TRBJ1-2, with D hard to call. Germline values: CDR1 MDHEN, CDR2 SYDVKM. V lost 6 bases and J lost 4, with 6 bases in between. The CDR3 contains 11 residues. The CDR3 sequence is CASRAVYGYTF. Written as DNA, the CDR3 is TGTGCCAGCAGAGCTGTCTATGGCTACACCTTC.

This clonotype was picked up many times. The V call is TRBV13, the J call TRBJ2-2; D is unclear. Germline assignment: CDR1 PRHDT and CDR2 FYEKMQ (reference sequence). The CDR3 spans 15 residues. Trimming took off 1 base at V and 2 bases at J, with 8 bases between the two ends. The CDR3 reads CASSLDGENTGELFF. The CDR3, as DNA: TGTGCCAGCAGCTTAGATGGAGAAAACACCGGGGAGCTGTTTTTT.